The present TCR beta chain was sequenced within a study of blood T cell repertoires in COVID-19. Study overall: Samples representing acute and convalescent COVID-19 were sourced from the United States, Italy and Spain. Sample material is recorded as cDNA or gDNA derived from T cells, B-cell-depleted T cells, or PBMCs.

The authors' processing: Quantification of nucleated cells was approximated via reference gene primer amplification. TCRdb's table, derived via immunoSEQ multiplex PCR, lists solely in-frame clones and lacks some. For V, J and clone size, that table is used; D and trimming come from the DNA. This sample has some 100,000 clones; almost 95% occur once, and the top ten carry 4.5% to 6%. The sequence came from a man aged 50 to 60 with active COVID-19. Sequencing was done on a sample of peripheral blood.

CDR3 region: CASSIDSFFNEKLFF. CDR3 DNA sequence: TGTGCCAGCAGTATAGACAGTTTCTTTAATGAAAAACTGTTTTTT. The J gene is TRBJ1-4, the V gene TRBV2; a possible D gene is TRBD1 (5 bases). This CDR3 is built from 15 residues. With 5 bases removed from V and 4 bases from J, the gap between germline ends came to 14 bases. Germline values: CDR1 SNHLY, CDR2 FYNNEI. Using reference TRBV2 and TRBJ1-4 for the parts outside the CDR3, the full variable domain is EPEVTQTPSHQVTQMGQEVILRCVPISNHLYFYWYRQILGQKVEFLVSFYNNEISEKSEIFDDQFSVERPDGSNFTLKIRSTKLEDSAMYFCASSIDSFFNEKLFFGSGTQLSVL.